The 30 T cell receptor beta chains given below trace back to one sample, sequenced in a study of OX40 agonist ivuxolimab in advanced cancers. The repertoire was sequenced with immunoSEQ multiplex PCR; TCRdb's copy has only in-frame clones and lacks some. The table has over 85,000 clones, around 92% seen once. The sample in question was CD4+ or CD8+ T cells sorted from blood, obtained in a trial of the OX40 agonist ivuxolimab. The receptors originated from an adult with an advanced solid tumor such as melanoma, head and neck, liver or kidney cancer.

The chain links TRBV6-5 to TRBJ1-2; D may be TRBD1 (5 bases). Germline lookup yields CDR1 MNHEY and CDR2 SVGAGI. This CDR3 spans 12 amino acids. Trimming took off 0 bases at V and 8 bases at J, with 7 bases between the two ends. As DNA, the CDR3 is TGTGCCAGCAGTTACTCGGAGGGGGGCTACACCTTC. Its translation is CASSYSEGGYTF.

V usage is TRBV10-3 and J usage is TRBJ2-3; TRBD2 might be the D (6 bases). Trimming shortened V by 5 bases and J by 2 bases, and 14 bases separated the two germline ends. The CDR3 consists of 15 residues. Looked up from germline, CDR1 is ENHRY and CDR2 is SYGVKD. The CDR3 spells CAISKTAGNTDTQYF. CDR3 DNA: TGTGCCATCAGTAAAACGGCGGGGAACACAGATACGCAGTATTTT.

This chain joins TRBV7-9 and TRBJ1-1; D gene ambiguous. V shed 2 bases and J shed 3 bases, with 13 bases lying between them. Germline assignment: CDR1 SEHNR and CDR2 FQNEAQ (reference sequence). The CDR3 has 15 amino acids. The CDR3 region has the DNA TGTGCCAGCAGCTTACTTGAGCTAAGGTACACTGAAGCTTTCTTT. Amino acid sequence: CASSLLELRYTEAFF.

CDR3 sequence (DNA): TGTGCCAGCAGTTCGCAGGGCGTTTCTAACTATGGCTACACCTTC. It codes for CASSSQGVSNYGYTF. The rearrangement joins TRBV28 to TRBJ1-2, with D perhaps matching TRBD1 (5 bases). CDR1 is MDHEN, CDR2 SYDVKM, per germline. The CDR3 is 15 residues long. The ends were cut back, 4 bases at V and 0 bases at J, with 12 bases in the middle.

The V gene is TRBV5-1, the J gene TRBJ2-7, with D hard to call. The germline CDR1 and CDR2 sequences are SGHRS and YFSETQ. The CDR3 spans 15 residues. Trimming took 0 bases from V and 2 from J, leaving 12 bases between them. The CDR3 sequence: CASSLAGNDAYEQYF. The CDR3 DNA is TGCGCCAGCAGCTTGGCCGGAAATGATGCCTACGAGCAGTACTTC.

The chain links TRBV5-1 to TRBJ1-3, with 7 bases identical to TRBD1. Per germline, CDR1 SGHRS and CDR2 YFSETQ. V gave up 7 bases and J gave up 14 bases; unmatched junction bases: 12. The CDR3 has 12 amino acids. The CDR3 loop is CASSGTAPPLYF. The CDR3 region has the DNA TGCGCCAGCTCCGGGACAGCGCCCCCTTTATATTTT.

The J gene is TRBJ1-5, the V gene TRBV4-2; 9 positions agree with TRBD1. The trim removed 0 bases at V and 6 bases at J, leaving 3 bases unmatched. CDR1 LGHNA and CDR2 YNFKEQ come from the germline V gene. The CDR3 is made up of 15 amino acids. CDR3 bases: TGTGCCAGCAGCCAAGATGCGACAGGGGGTCAGCCCCAGCATTTT. Amino acids: CASSQDATGGQPQHF.

The CDR3 protein is CASSSGLNTEAFF. DNA for the CDR3: TGTGCCAGTAGTAGCGGGTTGAACACTGAAGCTTTCTTT. The chain recombines TRBV19 with TRBJ1-1; D not certain. The CDR3 loop spans 13 amino acids. Germline V gene lookup returns CDR1 LNHDA and CDR2 SQIVND (reference sequence). Between the trimmed V and J ends, which lost 4 bases and 0 bases, there was a span of 6 bases.

The V and J genes are TRBV7-9 and TRBJ2-2, with 8 bases identical to TRBD2. CDR3 size: 16 residues. V shed 2 bases, J shed 6 bases, and the junction held 8 bases outside the gene matches. The germline gives CDR1 SEHNR, CDR2 FQNEAQ (reference sequence). Written as DNA, the CDR3 is TGTGCCAGCAGCTTAATCGGAGCGGGAGAGGCCGGGGAGCTGTTTTTT. This codes for CASSLIGAGEAGELFF. The entire variable domain, with the rest obtained from reference TRBV7-9 and TRBJ2-2, is as follows: DTGVSQNPRHKITKRGQNVTFRCDPISEHNRLYWYRQTLGQGPEFLTYFQNEAQLEKSRLLSDRFSAERPKGSFSTLEIQRTEQGDSAMYLCASSLIGAGEAGELFFGEGSRLTVL.

The chain carries TRBV30 and TRBJ1-2; possibly TRBD1 for D (5 bases). This CDR3 spans 14 amino acids. Germline V gene sequence: CDR1 GTSNPN, CDR2 SVGIG (reference sequence). Trimming took 2 bases from V and 0 from J, leaving 10 bases between them. CDR3 in DNA: TGTGCCTGGAGTAGACAGTGGACTAACTATGGCTACACCTTC. Its translation: CAWSRQWTNYGYTF.

The chain uses TRBV14 and TRBJ2-5; D is ambiguous. Germline-derived CDR1 and CDR2 are SGHDN and FVKESK. The length of the CDR3 is 11 residues. Trimming took off 3 bases at V and 9 bases at J, with 8 bases between the two ends. In nucleotides, the CDR3 is TGTGCCAGCAGCCAGGCCGAGGCCCAGTACTTC. It yields the protein CASSQAEAQYF.

The chain links TRBV7-2 to TRBJ2-5; 8 positions match TRBD1. CDR3 size: 14 residues. Trimming removed 1 base from V and 4 bases from J; junction bases left unmatched: 2. In germline, CDR1 is SGHTA, CDR2 FQGNSA. This CDR3 reads CASSLVTGAETQYF. CDR3 nucleotide sequence: TGTGCCAGCAGCTTAGTGACAGGGGCAGAGACCCAGTACTTC.

This clone was detected a few times. The J gene is TRBJ1-1, the V gene TRBV7-9; D remains unclear. The CDR3 loop spans 11 amino acids. CDR1 and CDR2 from the germline V gene are SEHNR and FQNEAQ (reference sequence). The V gene lost 4 bases and the J gene lost 8 bases, with 8 bases spanning the gap. CDR3 nucleotides: TGTGCCAGCAGCTCCGGAGGCGAAGCTTTCTTT. Amino acids: CASSSGGEAFF.

The rearrangement links TRBV18 to TRBJ1-2; D is unclear. The V gene lost 3 bases and the J gene lost 3 bases, with 14 bases spanning the gap. Germline CDR1 KGHSH, CDR2 LQKENI. The CDR3 is 15 residues long. Written as DNA, the CDR3 is TGTGCCAGCTCACCGCGACGGACGGAACACTATGGCTACACCTTC. Translating gives CASSPRRTEHYGYTF.

The rearrangement joins TRBV18 to TRBJ2-4, with D hard to call. Trimming pared 3 bases from V and 0 bases from J, leaving 12 bases between. The germline gives CDR1 KGHSH, CDR2 LQKENI. CDR3 length equals 16 residues. The CDR3 DNA sequence: TGTGCCAGCTCACCCCCGAACAATCTAGCCAAAAACATTCAGTACTTC. Translated: CASSPPNNLAKNIQYF.

This clone has only a few counts. This sequence joins TRBV5-1 and TRBJ2-7; no firm D call. Germline V gene sequence: CDR1 SGHRS, CDR2 YFSETQ. The CDR3 runs to 13 residues. Trimming took off 2 bases at V and 5 bases at J, with 11 bases between the two ends. CDR3 in amino acids: CASSFLGWDEQYV. Written as DNA, the CDR3 is TGCGCCAGCAGCTTTTTAGGGTGGGACGAGCAGTACGTC.

The gene calls are TRBV6-5 and TRBJ1-1; tentative D call: TRBD1 (5 bases). Trimming took off 2 bases at V and 5 bases at J, with 9 bases between the two ends. Per germline, CDR1 MNHEY and CDR2 SVGAGI. The CDR3 runs 13 residues. CDR3 sequence: CASSYKGLTEAFF. In DNA form, the CDR3 reads TGTGCCAGCAGTTACAAGGGGTTAACTGAAGCTTTCTTT.

The rearrangement uses TRBV11-3 and TRBJ2-7; unclear D gene. Germline V gene sequence: CDR1 SGHNT, CDR2 YENEEA. Trimming shortened V by 5 bases and J by 0 bases, and 8 bases separated the two germline ends. This CDR3 is 13 amino acids long. For the CDR3, the DNA is TGTGCCAGCAGCGTCCGGCACTCCTACGAGCAGTACGTC. Its translation: CASSVRHSYEQYV.

DNA for the CDR3: TGTGCCAGCAGCTTAGCGCGGGACAGGGCCTACAATGAGCAGTTCTTC. Translated: CASSLARDRAYNEQFF. V usage is TRBV7-8 and J usage is TRBJ2-1; 9 nucleotides align to TRBD1. CDR3 length: 16 residues. V shed 0 bases, J shed 2 bases, and the junction held 2 bases outside the gene matches. Looked up from germline, CDR1 is SGHVS and CDR2 is FQNEAQ.

This clone showed up just once. The J gene is TRBJ1-5, the V gene TRBV30; 10 positions match TRBD1. CDR1 is GTSNPN and CDR2 is SVGIG in the germline V gene (reference sequence). After removal of 4 bases from V and 2 bases from J, the junction contained 8 bases not matched to a gene. The length of the CDR3 is 16 residues. This CDR3 reads CAWTAWDRGGNQPQHF. The CDR3 nucleotides read TGTGCCTGGACAGCTTGGGACAGGGGAGGCAATCAGCCCCAGCATTTT.

Note on this clone: The same CDR3 arises from other DNA sequences in this sample as well. The CDR3 spells CAISGSNQPQHF. The CDR3 DNA is TGTGCCATCAGTGGAAGCAATCAGCCCCAGCATTTT. The chain links TRBV10-3 to TRBJ1-5; D not resolved. The V end was cut by 4 bases, the J end by 1 base, with 2 bases between. Germline V gives CDR1 ENHRY, CDR2 SYGVKD. There are 12 residues in the CDR3.

In the case of this clone: Different DNA sequences within this sample yield the same CDR3. CDR3 nucleotide sequence: TGTGCCAGCAGTTTAGTAGATACGCAGTATTTT. It is translated as CASSLVDTQYF. The chain carries TRBV28 and TRBJ2-3; D unresolved. The CDR3 contains 11 residues. The V end lost 2 bases, the J end lost 5 bases, and 2 bases lay between the germline ends. The V gene's germline CDR1 is MDHEN and CDR2 SYDVKM.

The chain has TRBV5-4 and TRBJ2-2; D unclear. Per the germline V gene, CDR1 is SGHNT and CDR2 is YYREEE (reference sequence). The germline V and J ends were trimmed by 0 bases and 3 bases, with 0 bases remaining between them. CDR3 length: 12 amino acids. The CDR3 bases are TGTGCCAGCAGCTTGGACACCGGGGAGCTGTTTTTT. Protein: CASSLDTGELFF.

The chain recombines TRBV6-5 with TRBJ1-3; D remains ambiguous. V lost 2 bases, J lost 4 bases, and 3 bases lay in between. Germline V lookup: CDR1 MNHEY, CDR2 SVGAGI. The CDR3 covers 12 residues. The DNA for the CDR3 is TGTGCCAGCAGTTACGAAGGAAACACCATATATTTT. Translated, it gives CASSYEGNTIYF.

The chain combines TRBV6-5 with TRBJ1-4; D gene uncertain. The CDR3 has 15 amino acids. Germline CDR1 and CDR2: MNHEY and SVGAGI. Trimming took 6 bases from V and 7 from J, leaving 18 bases between them. The CDR3 loop reads CASRGKTGPIEKLFF. As DNA, the CDR3 is TGTGCCAGCAGAGGAAAGACCGGCCCTATTGAAAAACTGTTTTTT.

This clone occurred once. V gene TRBV5-1 combines with J gene TRBJ1-3; D is unclear. The CDR3 has 14 amino acids. Germline values: CDR1 SGHRS, CDR2 YFSETQ. Between the trimmed V and J ends, which lost 4 bases and 0 bases, there was a span of 8 bases. For the CDR3, the DNA is TGCGCCAGCAGCCCGAGTAACTCTGGAAACACCATATATTTT. The encoded protein is CASSPSNSGNTIYF.

The J gene is TRBJ1-6, the V gene TRBV2; 8 bases align to TRBD1. J was trimmed by 6 bases and V by 6 bases; bases with no gene match: 7. Germline values: CDR1 SNHLY, CDR2 FYNNEI. CDR3 size: 15 residues. This chain's CDR3 is CASSVQDRVNSPLHF. DNA of the CDR3: TGTGCCAGCAGCGTCCAGGACAGGGTTAATTCACCCCTCCACTTT.

The DNA for the CDR3 is TGTGCCAGTAGTTCTTACGGGACAGGGTATGGCTACACCTTC. Translated: CASSSYGTGYGYTF. This chain connects TRBV19 to TRBJ1-2; 9 nucleotides match TRBD1. With V trimmed by 5 bases and J by 5 bases, 6 bases remained unmatched. The CDR3 contains 14 residues. CDR1 and CDR2 from the germline V gene are LNHDA and SQIVND (reference sequence).

Turning to this clone: A read error may account for a junction end that differs from germline. V is TRBV5-4 and J is TRBJ2-1, with 8 bases matching TRBD2. CDR3 size: 16 residues. CDR1 is SGHNT and CDR2 is YYREEE in the germline V gene (reference sequence). The CDR3 here is CASNLAGRAGVHEQFF. As DNA, the CDR3 is TGTGCCAGCAACTTGGCCGGGAGGGCCGGAGTTCATGAGCAGTTCTTC.

The chain recombines TRBV30 with TRBJ1-1; TRBD1 aligns across 9 bases. This CDR3 has 15 amino acids. The V gene's germline CDR1 is GTSNPN and CDR2 SVGIG (reference sequence). Unmatched junction bases numbered 8, after V lost 4 bases and J lost 2 bases. The CDR3 sequence: CAWIQDRGINTEAFF. The DNA for the CDR3 is TGTGCCTGGATTCAAGACAGGGGGATAAACACTGAAGCTTTCTTT.